This TCR beta chain stems from a study of T cell responses to AZD1222 COVID-19 vaccine. Regarding this clone: The antigen is unknown.

Trimming shortened V by 5 bases and J by 1 base, and 11 bases separated the two germline ends. The CDR3 sequence is 14 residues long. Germline lookup yields CDR1 SGHAT and CDR2 FQNNGV. TCRdb's table, derived via immunoSEQ multiplex PCR, lists solely in-frame clones and lacks some. The sample lists just under 95,000 clones, just over 90% seen once, with approximately 21% in the top ten. General study points: At 160-218 and 743-854, vaccine-associated CD4 TCRs were dominant, and they spanned spike. Repertoire sampling was restricted to post-peak T cell response timepoints. Seropositivity was recorded at baseline in only 6 or 7 AZD1222 recipients.

This TCR was recovered from an adult in good health. The rearrangement uses TRBV11-2 and TRBJ2-5; D assignment may be TRBD1 or TRBD2 (5 bases each). The sample here was peripheral blood, taken on day 0 of AZD1222 vaccination. The CDR3 reads CASSKGPTQETQYF. The DNA for the CDR3 is TGTGCCAGCAGCAAGGGACCGACCCAAGAGACCCAGTACTTC.